This T cell receptor beta chain emerged from a study of T cells in Graves' hyperthyroidism and ophthalmopathy. Turning to the study itself: It was at initial diagnosis, before any treatment, that peripheral blood was collected. Study-level results: From stable hyperthyroidism, ophthalmopathy was separated by a 13 V-J model.

The CDR3 contains 14 residues. Trimming removed 5 bases from V and 3 bases from J, with 11 bases in between. Per germline, CDR1 MDHEN and CDR2 SYDVKM. Across 18 months, stable Graves' hyperthyroidism was marked by no progression to ophthalmopathy. Patients were excluded for uncontrolled infection, other autoimmune disease, pregnancy or lactation. This clonotype occurred many times. Its antigen is unknown. TCR beta CDR3 sequences were amplified from RNA transcripts. HTBI primers drove first-round RT-PCR of the TCR CDR3. TCRdb reprocessed the multiplex PCR reads via MiXCR and lists one record per CDR3 protein. The sample lists approximately 600,000 distinct CDR3 sequences; roughly 15% were seen once.

J is TRBJ2-1 and V is TRBV28; D not certain. Input material: blood. The receptor comes from a woman in her twenties or thirties with Graves' hyperthyroidism. The CDR3 is CASSPPWGYNEQFF. Written as DNA, the CDR3 is TGTGCCAGCAGTCCCCCTTGGGGCTACAATGAGCAGTTCTTC.